These T cell receptor beta chains were read from a single sample in a study of cytomegalovirus exposure and HLA in healthy donors. Profiling relied on immunoSEQ multiplex PCR, and the TCRdb table lists in-frame clones only, not all of them. The table lists about 55,000 clones, over 75% of them singletons. The material sequenced was PBMCs. The source is a man aged 18 to 30 in good health and CMV-seronegative. CDR3s include the opening cysteine and the closing phenylalanine or tryptophan. D genes are given only for firm matches. Size is stated for part of the rows, as once, few or many counts, or as a class when the clone is expanded.

d_gene	abundance	v_gene	j_gene	CDR3nt	CDR3aa
-	-	TRBV5-6	TRBJ2-2	TGTGCCAGCAGCTCGATAAATGGGCCACTCGGGGGCACCGGGGAGCTGTTTTTT	CASSSINGPLGGTGELFF
TRBD2	-	TRBV2	TRBJ2-5	TGTGCCAGCAGGGTCGGGGGGGCCAAAGAGACCCAGTACTTC	CASRVGGAKETQYF
TRBD1	-	TRBV29-1	TRBJ1-2	TGCAGCGTTGAAGGACAGGGGACTGGCTACACCTTC	CSVEGQGTGYTF
TRBD1	-	TRBV5-6	TRBJ2-7	TGTGCCAGCAGCTATTGGGACAGCTCCTACGAGCAGTACTTC	CASSYWDSSYEQYF
-	-	TRBV11-2	TRBJ1-1	TGTGCCAGCAGCTTACCTAGGTGGGAGGGGTACGCTTTCTTT	CASSLPRWEGYAFF
TRBD1	once	TRBV2	TRBJ2-1	TGTGCCAGCAGGACAGGGGGCCCCTACAATGAGCAGTTCTTC	CASRTGGPYNEQFF
-	-	TRBV29-1	TRBJ2-7	TGCAGCGTTGAAGACAGTGGCGGGGAGAGCTCCTACGAGCAGTACTTC	CSVEDSGGESSYEQYF
TRBD2	-	TRBV25-1	TRBJ2-2	TGTGCCAGCAGCCTCAGAGCGGGAGTAAATGAAGGGGAGCTGTTTTTT	CASSLRAGVNEGELFF
TRBD1	-	TRBV11-2	TRBJ2-2	TGTGCCAGCAGCTTAGCCCTCGGACAGGCCGGCACCGGGGAGCTGTTTTTT	CASSLALGQAGTGELFF
TRBD2	-	TRBV5-1	TRBJ2-5	TGCGCCAGCAGCTTGGGCGGGAGGGCCCTCTGGGAGACCCAGTACTTC	CASSLGGRALWETQYF
-	-	TRBV2	TRBJ1-1	TGTGCCAGCAAGGCCGGAGCTATTATTGAAGCTTTCTTT	CASKAGAIIEAFF
TRBD1	-	TRBV5-1	TRBJ2-7	TGCGCCAGCAGCTTGGGGACAGGGACCTACGAGCAGTACTTC	CASSLGTGTYEQYF
TRBD2	-	TRBV19	TRBJ2-1	TGTGCCAGTAGTACGACCCCAACTAGCGGGAGGCCTTCTTTCTCCTACAATGAGCAGTTCTTC	CASSTTPTSGRPSFSYNEQFF
TRBD2	-	TRBV5-1	TRBJ2-3	TGCGCCAGCAGCCCCGGGATAGCGGGAGCGCGGGCAGATACGCAGTATTTT	CASSPGIAGARADTQYF
-	-	TRBV7-9	TRBJ1-1	TGTGCCAGCAGCTATAAAAGGGGGGGCAGGAACACTGAAGCTTTCTTT	CASSYKRGGRNTEAFF
TRBD2	once	TRBV29-1	TRBJ2-1	TGCAGCGTCTCGACTAGCCCGAACAATGAGCAGTTCTTC	CSVSTSPNNEQFF
TRBD2	-	TRBV11-2	TRBJ2-1	TGTGCCAGCAGCTCAGTACTAGCGGGAGGGATCTACAATGAGCAGTTCTTC	CASSSVLAGGIYNEQFF
-	-	TRBV10-1	TRBJ2-1	TGCGCCAGCAGTGACGGGGGTAGTAGGAATGAGCAGTTCTTC	CASSDGGSRNEQFF
-	-	TRBV30	TRBJ2-7	TGTGCCTGGAGCATAATCACCCGACAGAAGGGCGAGCAGTACTTC	CAWSIITRQKGEQYF
TRBD2	once	TRBV5-5	TRBJ2-3	TGTGCCAGCCCAGGATCTAGCGGACGCACAGATACGCAGTATTTT	CASPGSSGRTDTQYF
-	-	TRBV7-6	TRBJ2-5	TGTGCCAGCAGTCTAGCGCCGGATTCAGAGACCCAGTACTTC	CASSLAPDSETQYF
TRBD2	-	TRBV7-3	TRBJ2-1	TGTGCCAGCAGCTCGAAGACTAGCGGGAGACTAGGCGAGCAGTTCTTC	CASSSKTSGRLGEQFF
TRBD2	-	TRBV18	TRBJ2-3	TGTGCCAGCTCACTTGCGGGGGGCACCAGAGCGATTTCAGATACGCAGTATTTT	CASSLAGGTRAISDTQYF
TRBD2	-	TRBV27	TRBJ2-7	TGTGCCAGCAGTCGGCAGCGGGAGCCTTCCTACGAGCAGTACTTC	CASSRQREPSYEQYF
-	-	TRBV28	TRBJ1-1	TGTGCCAGCAGTTTACAGAACACTGAAGCTTTCTTT	CASSLQNTEAFF
-	-	TRBV27	TRBJ2-6	TGTGCCAGCAGATCAGTCGTCTCTGGGGCCAACGTCCTGACTTTC	CASRSVVSGANVLTF
TRBD2	once	TRBV2	TRBJ2-7	TGTGCCAGCAGTGAAGACGGGAGGTACGAGCAGTACTTC	CASSEDGRYEQYF
-	-	TRBV12-2	TRBJ2-7	TGTGCAAGTCGCTATCTGTTATGCGGGACCATCTACGAGCAGTACTTC	CASRYLLCGTIYEQYF
-	once	TRBV5-6	TRBJ2-5	TGTGCCAGCAGCCCGCAGAGGGAGACCCAGTACTTC	CASSPQRETQYF
TRBD1	-	TRBV5-1	TRBJ1-1	TGCGCCAGCAGCTTGAGGGACAGCCACACTGAAGCTTTCTTT	CASSLRDSHTEAFF
-	-	TRBV7-2	TRBJ2-7	TGTGCCAGCAGCTTTGCCGGGGAAAAGCAGTACTTC	CASSFAGEKQYF
-	-	TRBV15	TRBJ1-2	TGTGCCACCAGCAGAGGAGGGGAGGGGTCGGTCTATGGCTACACCTTC	CATSRGGEGSVYGYTF